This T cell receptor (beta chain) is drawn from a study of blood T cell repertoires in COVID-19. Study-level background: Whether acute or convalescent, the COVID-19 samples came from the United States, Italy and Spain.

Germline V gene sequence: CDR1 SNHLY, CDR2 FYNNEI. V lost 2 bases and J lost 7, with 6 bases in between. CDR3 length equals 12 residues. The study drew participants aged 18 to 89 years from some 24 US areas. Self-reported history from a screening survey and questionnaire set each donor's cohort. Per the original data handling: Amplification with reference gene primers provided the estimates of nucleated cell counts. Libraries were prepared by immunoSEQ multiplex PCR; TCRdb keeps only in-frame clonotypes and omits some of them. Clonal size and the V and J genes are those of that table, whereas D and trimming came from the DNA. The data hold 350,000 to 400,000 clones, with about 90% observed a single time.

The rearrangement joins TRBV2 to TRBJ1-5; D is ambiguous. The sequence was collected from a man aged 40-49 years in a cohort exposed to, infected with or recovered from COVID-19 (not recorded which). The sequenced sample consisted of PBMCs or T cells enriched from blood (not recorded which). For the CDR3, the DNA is TGTGCCAGCAGTGAATTTCGGCAGCCCCAGCATTTT. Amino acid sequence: CASSEFRQPQHF.